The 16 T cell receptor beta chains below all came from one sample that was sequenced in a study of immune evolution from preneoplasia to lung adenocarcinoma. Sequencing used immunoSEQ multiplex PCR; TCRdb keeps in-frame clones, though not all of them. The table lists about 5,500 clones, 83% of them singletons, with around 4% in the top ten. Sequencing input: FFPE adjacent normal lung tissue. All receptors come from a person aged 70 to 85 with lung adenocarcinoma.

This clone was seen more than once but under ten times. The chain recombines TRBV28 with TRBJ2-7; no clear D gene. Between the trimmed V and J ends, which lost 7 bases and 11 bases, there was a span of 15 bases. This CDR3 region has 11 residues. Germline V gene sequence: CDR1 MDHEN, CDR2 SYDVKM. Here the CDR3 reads CASIGPGSKYF. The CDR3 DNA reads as TGTGCCAGCATTGGACCCGGGTCTAAGTACTTC.

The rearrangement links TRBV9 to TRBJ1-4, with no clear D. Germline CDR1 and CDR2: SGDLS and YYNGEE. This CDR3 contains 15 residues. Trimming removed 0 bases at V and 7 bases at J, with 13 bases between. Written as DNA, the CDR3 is TGTGCCAGCAGCGTAGCTCCGTCTGGCGGTGAAAAACTGTTTTTT. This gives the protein CASSVAPSGGEKLFF.

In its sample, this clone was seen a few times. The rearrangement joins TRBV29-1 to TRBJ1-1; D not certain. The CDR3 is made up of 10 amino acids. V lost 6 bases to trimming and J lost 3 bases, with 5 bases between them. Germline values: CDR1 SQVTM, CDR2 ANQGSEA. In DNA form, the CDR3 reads TGCAGCGTGCGGGACACTGAAGCTTTCTTT. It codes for CSVRDTEAFF.

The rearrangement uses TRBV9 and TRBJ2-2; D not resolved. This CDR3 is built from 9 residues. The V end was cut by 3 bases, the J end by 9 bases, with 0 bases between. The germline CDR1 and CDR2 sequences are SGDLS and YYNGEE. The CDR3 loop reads CASSGELFF. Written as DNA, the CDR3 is TGTGCCAGCAGCGGGGAGCTGTTTTTT. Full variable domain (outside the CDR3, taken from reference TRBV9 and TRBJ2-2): DSGVTQTPKHLITATGQRVTLRCSPRSGDLSVYWYQQSLDQGLQFLIQYYNGEERAKGNILERFSAQQFPDLHSELNLSSLELGDSALYFCASSGELFFGEGSRLTVL.

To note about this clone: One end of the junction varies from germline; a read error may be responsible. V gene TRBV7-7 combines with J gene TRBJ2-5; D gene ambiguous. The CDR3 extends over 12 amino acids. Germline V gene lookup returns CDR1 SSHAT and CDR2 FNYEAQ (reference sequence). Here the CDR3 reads CASSLSLETQYF. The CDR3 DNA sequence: TGTGCTAGCAGCTTATCGCTCGAGACCCAGTACTTC.

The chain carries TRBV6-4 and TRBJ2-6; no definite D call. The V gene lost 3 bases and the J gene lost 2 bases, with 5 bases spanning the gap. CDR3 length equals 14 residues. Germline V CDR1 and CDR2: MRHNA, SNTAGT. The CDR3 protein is CASSEYPGANVLTF. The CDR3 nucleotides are TGTGCCAGCAGTGAATACCCTGGGGCCAACGTCCTGACTTTC.

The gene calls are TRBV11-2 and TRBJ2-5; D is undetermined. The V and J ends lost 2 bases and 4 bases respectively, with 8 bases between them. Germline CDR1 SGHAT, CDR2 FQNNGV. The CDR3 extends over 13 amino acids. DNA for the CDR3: TGTGCCAGCAGCTTATGGGGTAGAGAGACCCAGTACTTC. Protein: CASSLWGRETQYF.

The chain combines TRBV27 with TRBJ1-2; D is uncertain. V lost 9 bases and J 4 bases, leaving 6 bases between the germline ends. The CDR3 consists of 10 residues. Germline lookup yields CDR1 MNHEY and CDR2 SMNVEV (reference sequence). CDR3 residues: CARRTYGYTF. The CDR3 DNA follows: TGTGCCAGGAGGACCTATGGCTACACCTTC.

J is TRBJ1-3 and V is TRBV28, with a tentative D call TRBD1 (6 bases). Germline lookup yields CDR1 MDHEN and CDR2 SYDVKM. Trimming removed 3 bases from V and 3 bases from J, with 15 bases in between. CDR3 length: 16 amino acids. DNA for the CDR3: TGTGCCAGCAGTTTTCTTGGATCAGGGGTTGGAAACACCATATATTTT. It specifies CASSFLGSGVGNTIYF.

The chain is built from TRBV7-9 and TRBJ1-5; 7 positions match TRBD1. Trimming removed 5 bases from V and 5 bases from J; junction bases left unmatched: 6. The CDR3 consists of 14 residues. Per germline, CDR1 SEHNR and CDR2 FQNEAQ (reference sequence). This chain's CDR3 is CASSPQGDYQPQHF. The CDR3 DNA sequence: TGTGCCAGCAGCCCCCAGGGGGATTATCAGCCCCAGCATTTT.

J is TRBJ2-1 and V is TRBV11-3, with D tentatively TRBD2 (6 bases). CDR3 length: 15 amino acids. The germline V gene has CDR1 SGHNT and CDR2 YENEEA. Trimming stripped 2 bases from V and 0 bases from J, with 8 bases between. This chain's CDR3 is CASSLNGGSYNEQFF. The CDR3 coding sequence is TGTGCCAGCAGCTTAAACGGGGGCTCCTACAATGAGCAGTTCTTC.

The CDR3 coding sequence is TGCGCCAGCAGCTTGGGGCAGAGGGGGACCCAGTACTTC. Encoded protein: CASSLGQRGTQYF. The rearrangement links TRBV5-1 to TRBJ2-5, with D possibly being TRBD1 or TRBD2 (5 bases each). The CDR3 has 13 amino acids. Germline CDR1 is SGHRS and CDR2 is YFSETQ. V gave up 0 bases and J gave up 7 bases, with 10 bases separating them.

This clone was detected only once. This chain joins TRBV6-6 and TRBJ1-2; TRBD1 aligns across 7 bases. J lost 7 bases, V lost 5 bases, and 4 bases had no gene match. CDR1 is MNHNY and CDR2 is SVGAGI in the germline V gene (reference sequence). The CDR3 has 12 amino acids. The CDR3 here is CASSPQGSGYTF. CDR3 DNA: TGTGCCAGCAGTCCACAGGGGTCTGGCTACACCTTC.

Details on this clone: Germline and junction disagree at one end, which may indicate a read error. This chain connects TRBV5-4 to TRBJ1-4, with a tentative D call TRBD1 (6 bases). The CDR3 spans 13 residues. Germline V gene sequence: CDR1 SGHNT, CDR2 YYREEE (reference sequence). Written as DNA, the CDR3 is TGTGCCAGCAGTTTGGGGGCTGATGAAAAACTGTTTTTT. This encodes CASSLGADEKLFF.

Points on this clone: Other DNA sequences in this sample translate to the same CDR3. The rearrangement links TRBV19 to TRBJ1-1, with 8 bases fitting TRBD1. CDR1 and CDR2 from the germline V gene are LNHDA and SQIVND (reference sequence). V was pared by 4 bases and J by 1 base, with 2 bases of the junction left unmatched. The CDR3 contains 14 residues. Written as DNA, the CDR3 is TGTGCCAGTAGTAGGGGGACAGGGAACACTGAAGCTTTCTTT. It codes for CASSRGTGNTEAFF. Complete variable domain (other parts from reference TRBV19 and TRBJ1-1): DGGITQSPKYLFRKEGQNVTLSCEQNLNHDAMYWYRQDPGQGLRLIYYSQIVNDFQKGDIAEGYSVSREKKESFPLTVTSAQKNPTAFYLCASSRGTGNTEAFFGQGTRLTVV.

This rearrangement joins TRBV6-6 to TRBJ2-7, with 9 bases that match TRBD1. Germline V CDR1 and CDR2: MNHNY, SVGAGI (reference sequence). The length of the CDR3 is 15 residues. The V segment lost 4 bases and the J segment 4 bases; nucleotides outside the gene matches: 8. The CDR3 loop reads CASSSLQGAGYEQYF. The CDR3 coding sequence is TGTGCCAGCAGTTCCTTACAGGGGGCGGGTTACGAGCAGTACTTC.